This is a list of T cell receptor beta chains from one sample in a study of cytomegalovirus exposure and HLA in healthy donors. The method was immunoSEQ multiplex PCR; TCRdb's version includes in-frame clones alone and lacks a portion of them. Among under 85,000 clones listed, over 70% were seen once. The source material was PBMCs. The receptors come from a man between 35 and 55 years old in good health and CMV-seronegative. The CDR3 runs from the conserved cysteine through the conserved F or W. A D gene is named only where the DNA matches it firmly. Rows may omit the clone size; those that give it use once, few, many or a size class.

d_gene	v_gene	abundance	j_gene	CDR3nt	CDR3aa
TRBD1	TRBV27	-	TRBJ1-2	TGTGCCAGCAGTGGGGGGACAGGGGGCGGCTATGGCTACACCTTC	CASSGGTGGGYGYTF
-	TRBV5-1	once	TRBJ2-1	TGCGCCAGCAGCTTGGCCCTGTACAATGAGCAGTTCTTC	CASSLALYNEQFF
-	TRBV6-1	-	TRBJ1-6	TGTGCCAGCTACTCCATTTTCAGCGGGAATTCACCCCTCCACTTT	CASYSIFSGNSPLHF
TRBD2	TRBV7-9	-	TRBJ2-7	TGTGCCAGCAGCCGGGATGGGGGGGGAACCTACGAGCAGTACTTC	CASSRDGGGTYEQYF
TRBD1	TRBV28	-	TRBJ2-5	TGTGCCAGCAGTTCACCCGGGACAGCGCAAGAGACCCAGTACTTC	CASSSPGTAQETQYF
TRBD1	TRBV7-2	few	TRBJ1-4	TGTGCCAGCAGCTTATGGGGACAGGGGGGTGAAAAACTGTTTTTT	CASSLWGQGGEKLFF
TRBD2	TRBV7-4	once	TRBJ2-3	TGTGCCAGCAGCCCCAGAGGACTAGCGGGAGTGAAAGATACGCAGTATTTT	CASSPRGLAGVKDTQYF
TRBD1	TRBV5-1	-	TRBJ2-2	TGCGCCAGCAGCAAGCAAGGGACAGCGAACACCGGGGAGCTGTTTTTT	CASSKQGTANTGELFF
TRBD1	TRBV28	-	TRBJ1-3	TGTGCCAGCAGTTCCCCAGCGGACAGGGTTGGAAACACCATATATTTT	CASSSPADRVGNTIYF
-	TRBV28	-	TRBJ2-7	TGTGCCAGCCGCACCACAGGAGATGAGCAGTACTTC	CASRTTGDEQYF
-	TRBV28	few	TRBJ1-5	TGTGCCAGCAGTCCCCCCCCCAGGGGTCGACAGCCCCAGCATTTT	CASSPPPRGRQPQHF
TRBD1	TRBV5-1	-	TRBJ1-1	TGCGCCAGCAAGGCCCAGGGGGTCATGGACACTGAAGCTTTCTTT	CASKAQGVMDTEAFF
TRBD2	TRBV2	-	TRBJ2-5	TGTGCCAGCAGTCGGACTAGCGCTACCGAGGAGACCCAGTACTTC	CASSRTSATEETQYF
TRBD2	TRBV9	-	TRBJ2-7	TGTGCCAGCAGCGTAGCTAGCGGGAGACCCTACGAGCAGTACTTC	CASSVASGRPYEQYF
TRBD1	TRBV7-2	-	TRBJ2-7	TGTGCCAGCAGCCAATACCCGGGACAGGGGACCCGAGAGCAGTACTTC	CASSQYPGQGTREQYF
-	TRBV5-5	-	TRBJ2-1	TGTGCCAGCAGCTCCTTTAGCAGTTACAATGAGCAGTTCTTC	CASSSFSSYNEQFF
-	TRBV28	once	TRBJ1-1	TGTGCCAGCATGGGGCTCACTGAAGCTTTCTTT	CASMGLTEAFF
-	TRBV5-4	-	TRBJ1-1	TGTGCCTACTTCGGGGTTCGCATTGGGACTGAAGCTTTCTTT	CAYFGVRIGTEAFF
TRBD2	TRBV4-1	-	TRBJ2-3	TGCGCCAGCAGCCAAATCGGACTAGCAAATACGCAGTATTTT	CASSQIGLANTQYF
TRBD1	TRBV29-1	-	TRBJ2-7	TGCAGCGTTGGCCGGGACAGGCCGTACGAGCAGTACTTC	CSVGRDRPYEQYF
TRBD1	TRBV28	-	TRBJ2-2	TGTGCCAGCAGATGGACAGGGGGCACCGGGGAGCTGTTTTTT	CASRWTGGTGELFF
-	TRBV5-1	-	TRBJ2-7	TGCGCCAGCAGCTTTCTAGAAGACGAGCAGTACTTC	CASSFLEDEQYF
-	TRBV19	few	TRBJ1-1	TGTGCCAGTAGTTACGATGGGGGCTTGACTGAAGCTTTCTTT	CASSYDGGLTEAFF
-	TRBV18	-	TRBJ1-5	TGTGCCAGCTCAGTACGAACAGGGTCGGGCAATCAGCCCCAGCATTTT	CASSVRTGSGNQPQHF
-	TRBV29-1	-	TRBJ1-3	TGCAGCGTTGAAAAACAGACAGGAAACACCATATATTTT	CSVEKQTGNTIYF
TRBD2	TRBV7-9	once	TRBJ2-7	TGTGCCAGCAGAGAGGGACCCGCCGGGGGGGAGCAGTACTTC	CASREGPAGGEQYF
-	TRBV5-1	-	TRBJ1-1	TGCGCCAGCAGCTTGAGCCCAGGAACTGAAGCTTTCTTT	CASSLSPGTEAFF
-	TRBV2	-	TRBJ2-5	TGTGCCAGCAGTGGGGTCTCGGACTCTCAATCGGAGACCCAGTACTTC	CASSGVSDSQSETQYF
-	TRBV7-2	few	TRBJ2-1	TGTGCCAGCAGCTCAAGCCCCACGGGAGATGCCTACAATGAGCAGTTCTTC	CASSSSPTGDAYNEQFF
TRBD1	TRBV7-2	-	TRBJ1-1	TGTGCCAGCAGCTTATACAGGGGAGACACTGAAGCTTTCTTT	CASSLYRGDTEAFF
-	TRBV6-6	once	TRBJ2-7	TGTGCCAGCAATTCAGCGGGCCCGAGCTCCTACGAGCAGTACTTC	CASNSAGPSSYEQYF
-	TRBV6-5	-	TRBJ2-1	TGTGCCAGCAGTTACTCTATAATCGGGTACAATGAGCAGTTCTTC	CASSYSIIGYNEQFF
-	TRBV7-2	-	TRBJ2-7	TGTGCCAGCAGCTTAGCGCTCATGAGTAACTACGAGCAGTACTTC	CASSLALMSNYEQYF
-	TRBV28	few	TRBJ2-1	TGTGCCGCCCAAGAGGGTCTGGGTTCTAAGGAGTTCTTC	CAAQEGLGSKEFF
TRBD1	TRBV4-2	-	TRBJ1-2	TGTGCCAGCAGCCAAGAGGGACAGGGGCACTATGGCTACACCTTC	CASSQEGQGHYGYTF
-	TRBV7-8	-	TRBJ1-4	TGTGCCAGCAGCTTAGCTGGACAGCAAGGTGAAAAACTGTTTTTT	CASSLAGQQGEKLFF
-	TRBV11-2	-	TRBJ2-5	TGTGCCAGCAGCTTAGATAGGAGTGGGGAGACCCAGTACTTC	CASSLDRSGETQYF
TRBD1	TRBV27	-	TRBJ1-1	TGTGCCAGCAGTCTAACGACAGGGATGGGCACTGAAGCTTTCTTT	CASSLTTGMGTEAFF
-	TRBV19	-	TRBJ1-6	TGTGCCAGTGAGGACAGCTCCTATAATTCACCCCTCCACTTT	CASEDSSYNSPLHF
TRBD1	TRBV28	-	TRBJ1-1	TGTGCCAGCAGCAAAGGGGGCAGTATCACTGAAGCTTTCTTT	CASSKGGSITEAFF
-	TRBV2	-	TRBJ1-1	TGTGCCAGCAGTATAAGCAGGGGTGGGACTGAAGCTTTCTTT	CASSISRGGTEAFF
-	TRBV2	once	TRBJ1-3	TGTGCCAGCAGTGAACAGGGCGTCACGGGAAACACCATATATTTT	CASSEQGVTGNTIYF
-	TRBV5-1	once	TRBJ2-1	TGCGCCAGCAGCTTGGGAGGTATCGGGTACAATGAGCAGTTCTTC	CASSLGGIGYNEQFF
-	TRBV6-4	-	TRBJ2-1	TGTGCCAGCAGTACGGACTACTACAATGAGCAGTTCTTC	CASSTDYYNEQFF
-	TRBV18	-	TRBJ2-3	TGTGCCAGCTCACCAGTAGTGAGCGATACGCAGTATTTT	CASSPVVSDTQYF
-	TRBV10-2	-	TRBJ2-3	TGCGCCAGCAGTGTTTTGCGGGATACGCAGTATTTT	CASSVLRDTQYF
-	TRBV29-1	-	TRBJ2-7	TGCAGCGTTGAAAGAGACAACGACTCCTACGAGCAGTACTTC	CSVERDNDSYEQYF
-	TRBV29-1	-	TRBJ2-6	TGCAGCGTTGCGAACACGGGGGCCAACGTCCTGACTTTC	CSVANTGANVLTF
-	TRBV11-1	once	TRBJ2-7	TGTGCCAGCAGCCGAAGGGAGTCCCAGAACGAGCAGTACTTC	CASSRRESQNEQYF
TRBD1	TRBV10-3	-	TRBJ1-3	TGTGCCATCAGTCAGGGACAGGGTGGAAACACCATATATTTT	CAISQGQGGNTIYF
-	TRBV20-1	once	TRBJ2-1	TGCAGTGCTATGGGTCGCGGTGAGCAGTTCTTC	CSAMGRGEQFF
TRBD1	TRBV28	-	TRBJ1-1	TGTGCCAGCAGACCCACAGGGGGCAGGGGTGAAGCTTTCTTT	CASRPTGGRGEAFF
-	TRBV6-1	-	TRBJ2-7	TGTGCCAGCAGTGAAGCTGTCAGGGGCGAGCAGTACTTC	CASSEAVRGEQYF
-	TRBV11-3	-	TRBJ2-6	TGTGCCAGCAGCCCACGGGGGGCCCCGGACTCTGGGGCCAACGGCCTGACTTTC	CASSPRGAPDSGANGLTF
-	TRBV7-8	-	TRBJ1-5	TGTGCCAGCAGCTCCCAGGGGAGTAGCCAGCATTTT	CASSSQGSSQHF
-	TRBV6-5	once	TRBJ2-1	TGTGCCAGCAGTTTCGACAGCTACAATGAGCAGTTCTTC	CASSFDSYNEQFF
-	TRBV2	-	TRBJ2-2	TGTGCCAGCAATCGGGGATACACCGGGGAGCTGTTTTTT	CASNRGYTGELFF
TRBD1	TRBV25-1	-	TRBJ2-1	TGTGCCAGCAGTGCGCGGGACAGGGTGGGCGATGAGCAGTTCTTC	CASSARDRVGDEQFF
-	TRBV5-6	-	TRBJ2-1	TGTGCCAGCAGCTTACCGGGACTGAGGTCGGGCAATGAGCAGTTCTTC	CASSLPGLRSGNEQFF
-	TRBV7-9	-	TRBJ2-7	TGTGCCAGCAGCTTCGGTGCCTCCTCCTACGAGCAGTACTTC	CASSFGASSYEQYF